The next 9 T cell receptor beta chains were all read from a single sample in a study of T-cell reconstitution after alpha-beta-depleted transplantation in children. This sample's TCRbeta library carried unique molecular identifier barcodes. In TCRdb, the PCR reads were re-called with MiXCR into one record per CDR3 protein. Seen here are fewer than 1 million distinct CDR3 sequences, less than 20% observed once, and the top ten hold approximately 5%. The sequences come from PBMCs, mostly from graft donor cells, collected 360 days after TCRalphabeta/CD19-depleted stem cell transplant. These receptors originate from a male patient between 10 and 17 years old who had a stem cell transplant for acute lymphoblastic leukemia, so the T cells may come from the graft donor.

This clonotype was observed a few times. The chain combines TRBV12-3 or TRBV12-4 with TRBJ2-3, with a weak D call TRBD1 (5 bases). CDR3 size: 11 residues. Trimming stripped 5 bases from V and 10 bases from J, with 10 bases between. This CDR3 reads CASSQGFAQYF. Written as DNA, the CDR3 is TGTGCCAGCAGTCAGGGATTTGCGCAGTATTTT.

CDR3 protein: CASSPTPLGPKVEQYF. The CDR3 nucleotides are TGTGCCAGCTCACCCACCCCGCTAGGACCGAAGGTTGAGCAGTACTTC. The chain joins TRBV18 to TRBJ2-7; D is undetermined. The CDR3 is 16 residues long. The germline gives CDR1 KGHSH, CDR2 LQKENI. V was trimmed by 3 bases and J by 7 bases, leaving 22 bases between them.

This chain uses TRBV12-3 or TRBV12-4 with TRBJ2-2, with 10 nucleotides matching TRBD2. J gave up 0 bases and V 6 bases, and 16 bases lay outside the gene matches. The CDR3 covers 20 residues. This CDR3 reads CASSLDRDGTSVTNTGELFF. CDR3 nucleotides: TGTGCCAGCAGCCTTGACAGGGATGGGACTAGCGTCACGAACACCGGGGAGCTGTTTTTT.

This sequence joins TRBV27 and TRBJ1-4, with 10 bases aligning to TRBD1. The CDR3 sequence is 14 residues long. Germline assignment: CDR1 MNHEY and CDR2 SMNVEV (reference sequence). J lost 7 bases, V lost 6 bases, and 5 bases had no gene match. The CDR3 DNA reads TGTGCCAGCAGACAGACAGGGGGCCGTGAAAAACTGTTTTTT. This gives the protein CASRQTGGREKLFF.

This chain uses TRBV7-2 with TRBJ2-1, with 8 nucleotides matching TRBD1. V gave up 6 bases and J gave up 4 bases; unmatched junction bases: 5. This CDR3 contains 14 residues. Germline V gene sequence: CDR1 SGHTA, CDR2 FQGNSA. CDR3: CASSRRTGYNEQFF. The DNA for the CDR3 is TGTGCCAGCAGTCGGCGGACAGGGTACAATGAGCAGTTCTTC.

J is TRBJ1-6 and V is TRBV18; unclear D gene. V was clipped by 1 base and J by 9 bases, with 16 bases between them. CDR1 is KGHSH and CDR2 is LQKENI in the germline V gene. The length of the CDR3 is 16 residues. CDR3 DNA sequence: TGTGCCAGCTCACCACGGCGGGGTCTCAGACGTTCACCCCTCCACTTT. Translation gives CASSPRRGLRRSPLHF.

This clonotype was seen more than once but under ten times. CDR3 sequence (DNA): TGTGCCATCAGTGACCAGAGTCAGCCCCAGCATTTT. Translation: CAISDQSQPQHF. The rearrangement joins TRBV10-3 to TRBJ1-5; unclear D gene. The germline V gene has CDR1 ENHRY and CDR2 SYGVKD. Trimming took off 3 bases at V and 6 bases at J, with 6 bases between the two ends. The CDR3 contains 12 residues.

The CDR3 protein is CASSLGTSREQYF. The DNA of the CDR3 is TGCGCCAGCAGCTTGGGCACGTCAAGGGAGCAGTACTTC. The chain uses TRBV5-1 and TRBJ2-7; D ambiguous. From germline, CDR1 is SGHRS and CDR2 YFSETQ. V was trimmed by 0 bases and J by 7 bases, leaving 11 bases between them. This CDR3 comprises 13 residues.

This clonotype was counted at least ten times. The V call is TRBV4-1, the J call TRBJ2-1; a weak D match, TRBD1 (5 bases). The CDR3 totals 15 residues. The germline gives CDR1 MGHRA, CDR2 YSYEKL. V lost 0 bases and J 7 bases, leaving 13 bases between the germline ends. CDR3 coding DNA: TGCGCCAGCAGCCAAGAATCGGCTAGGGGAAATGAGCAGTTCTTC. This translates into CASSQESARGNEQFF.